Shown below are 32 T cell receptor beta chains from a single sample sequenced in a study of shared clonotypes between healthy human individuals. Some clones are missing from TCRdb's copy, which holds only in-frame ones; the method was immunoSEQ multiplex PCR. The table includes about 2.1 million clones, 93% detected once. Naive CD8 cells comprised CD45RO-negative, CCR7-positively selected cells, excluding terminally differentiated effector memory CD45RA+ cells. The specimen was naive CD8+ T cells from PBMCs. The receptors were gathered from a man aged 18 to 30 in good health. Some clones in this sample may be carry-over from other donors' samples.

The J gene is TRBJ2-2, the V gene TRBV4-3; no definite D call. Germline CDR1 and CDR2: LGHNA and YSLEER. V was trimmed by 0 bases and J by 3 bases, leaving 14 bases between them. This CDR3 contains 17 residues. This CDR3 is CASSQEGWQHYTGELFF. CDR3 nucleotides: TGCGCCAGCAGCCAAGAAGGATGGCAGCACTACACCGGGGAGCTGTTTTTT.

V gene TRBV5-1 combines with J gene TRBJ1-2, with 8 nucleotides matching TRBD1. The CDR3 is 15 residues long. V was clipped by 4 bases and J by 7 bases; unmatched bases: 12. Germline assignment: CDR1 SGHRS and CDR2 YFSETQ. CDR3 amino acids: CASSLEQGGVVGYTF. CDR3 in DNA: TGCGCCAGCAGCCTAGAACAGGGGGGAGTGGTTGGCTACACCTTC.

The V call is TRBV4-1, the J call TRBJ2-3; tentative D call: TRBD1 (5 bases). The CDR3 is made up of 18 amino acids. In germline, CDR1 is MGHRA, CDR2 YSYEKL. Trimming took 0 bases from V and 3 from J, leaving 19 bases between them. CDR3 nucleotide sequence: TGCGCCAGCAGCCAAGAACCGCGCGGCTATAAGGGGACAGATACGCAGTATTTT. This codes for CASSQEPRGYKGTDTQYF.

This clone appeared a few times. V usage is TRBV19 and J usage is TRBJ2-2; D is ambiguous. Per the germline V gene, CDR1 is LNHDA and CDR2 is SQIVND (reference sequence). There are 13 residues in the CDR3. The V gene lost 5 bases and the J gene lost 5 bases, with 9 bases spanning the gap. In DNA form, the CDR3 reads TGTGCCAGTAGTCCGACACTTACCGGGGAGCTGTTTTTT. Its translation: CASSPTLTGELFF.

The CDR3 spells CASSLWGDEQYF. The CDR3 bases are TGTGCCAGCAGCTTATGGGGGGACGAGCAGTACTTC. The chain carries TRBV13 and TRBJ2-7; tentative D call: TRBD2 (6 bases). The CDR3 consists of 12 residues. The V end was cut by 2 bases, the J end by 5 bases, with 7 bases between. In germline, CDR1 is PRHDT, CDR2 FYEKMQ (reference sequence).

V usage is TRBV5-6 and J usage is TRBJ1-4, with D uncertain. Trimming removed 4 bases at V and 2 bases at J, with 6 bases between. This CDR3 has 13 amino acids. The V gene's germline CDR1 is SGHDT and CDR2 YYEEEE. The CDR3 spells CASSTDTNEKLFF. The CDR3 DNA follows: TGTGCCAGCAGCACTGATACTAATGAAAAACTGTTTTTT.

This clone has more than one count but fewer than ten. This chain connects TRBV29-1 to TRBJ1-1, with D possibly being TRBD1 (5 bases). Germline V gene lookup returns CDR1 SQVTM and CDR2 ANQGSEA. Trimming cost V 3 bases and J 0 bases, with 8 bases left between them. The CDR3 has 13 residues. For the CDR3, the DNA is TGCAGCGTTGAGGGGACTGTGAACACTGAAGCTTTCTTT. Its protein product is CSVEGTVNTEAFF.

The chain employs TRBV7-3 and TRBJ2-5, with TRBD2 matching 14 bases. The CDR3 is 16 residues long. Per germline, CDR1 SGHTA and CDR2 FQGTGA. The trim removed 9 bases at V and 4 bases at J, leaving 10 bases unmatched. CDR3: CARRTGTSGRSETQYF. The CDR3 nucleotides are TGTGCCAGGCGGACAGGGACTAGCGGGAGATCAGAGACCCAGTACTTC.

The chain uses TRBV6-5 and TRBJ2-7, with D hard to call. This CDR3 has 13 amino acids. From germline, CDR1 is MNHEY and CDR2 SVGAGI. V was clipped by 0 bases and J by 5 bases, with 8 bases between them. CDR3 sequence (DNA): TGTGCCAGCAGTTACTCGACCGCAGACGAGCAGTACTTC. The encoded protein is CASSYSTADEQYF.

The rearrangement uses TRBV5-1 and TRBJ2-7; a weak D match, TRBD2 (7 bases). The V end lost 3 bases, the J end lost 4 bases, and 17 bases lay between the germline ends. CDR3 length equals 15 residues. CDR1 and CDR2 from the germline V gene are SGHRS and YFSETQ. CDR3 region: CASSSRGGSTYEQYF. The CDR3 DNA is TGCGCCAGCAGCTCCAGGGGCGGGAGCACTTACGAGCAGTACTTC.

The CDR3 protein is CASSFPRGEQFF. The CDR3 DNA reads TGTGCCAGCAGTTTCCCCCGGGGTGAGCAGTTCTTC. J is TRBJ2-1 and V is TRBV28; perhaps TRBD2 as D (5 bases). The CDR3 spans 12 residues. From germline, CDR1 is MDHEN and CDR2 SYDVKM. V was cut by 3 bases and J by 9 bases, with 9 bases left in between.

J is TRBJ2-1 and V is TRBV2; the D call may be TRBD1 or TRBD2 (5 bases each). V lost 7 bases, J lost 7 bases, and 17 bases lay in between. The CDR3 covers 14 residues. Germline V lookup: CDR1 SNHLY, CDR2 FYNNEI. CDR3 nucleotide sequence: TGTGCCAGCATGGTAAGGGACCCCTCGAATGAGCAGTTCTTC. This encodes CASMVRDPSNEQFF.

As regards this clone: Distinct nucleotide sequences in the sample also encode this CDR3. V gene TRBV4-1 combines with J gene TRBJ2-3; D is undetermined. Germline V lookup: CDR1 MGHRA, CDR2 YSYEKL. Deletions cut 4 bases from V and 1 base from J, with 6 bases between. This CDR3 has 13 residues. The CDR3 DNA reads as TGCGCCAGCAGCCCCCGACGCACAGATACGCAGTATTTT. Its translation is CASSPRRTDTQYF.

The CDR3 nucleotides are TGTGCCAGCTCACCTGAGGGACGGTTCTCTGGAAACACCATATATTTT. It specifies CASSPEGRFSGNTIYF. The J gene is TRBJ1-3, the V gene TRBV18; possibly TRBD1 for D (5 bases). This CDR3 has 16 amino acids. CDR1 and CDR2 (germline): KGHSH, LQKENI. Trimming shortened V by 3 bases and J by 0 bases, and 12 bases separated the two germline ends.

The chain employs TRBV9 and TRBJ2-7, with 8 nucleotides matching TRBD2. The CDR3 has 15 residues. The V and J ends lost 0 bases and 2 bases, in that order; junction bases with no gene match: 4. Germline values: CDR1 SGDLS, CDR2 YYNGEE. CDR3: CASSVGTSSAYEQYF. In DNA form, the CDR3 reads TGTGCCAGCAGCGTAGGGACTAGCTCAGCCTACGAGCAGTACTTC.

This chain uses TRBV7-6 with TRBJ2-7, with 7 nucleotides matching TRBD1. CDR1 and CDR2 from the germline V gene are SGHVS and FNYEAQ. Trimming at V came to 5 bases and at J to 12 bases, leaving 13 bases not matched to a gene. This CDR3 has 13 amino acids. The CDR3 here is CASSPQRTGLMYF. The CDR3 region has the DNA TGTGCCAGCAGCCCGCAAAGGACAGGACTTATGTACTTC.

The CDR3 region has the DNA TGTGCCACCAGCAGAGATGAGGGCAAGGACGAGCAGTACTTC. This gives the protein CATSRDEGKDEQYF. The chain combines TRBV15 with TRBJ2-7; possibly TRBD2 for D (5 bases). This CDR3 spans 14 amino acids. The germline CDR1 and CDR2 sequences are LNHNV and YYDKDF (reference sequence). V lost 0 bases, J lost 5 bases, and 11 bases lay in between.

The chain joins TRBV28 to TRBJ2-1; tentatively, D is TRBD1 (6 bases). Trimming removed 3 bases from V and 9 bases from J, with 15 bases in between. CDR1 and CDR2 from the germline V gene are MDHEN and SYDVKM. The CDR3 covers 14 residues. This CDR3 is CASSFNRVRSEQFF. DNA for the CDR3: TGTGCCAGCAGTTTTAACAGGGTGAGAAGTGAGCAGTTCTTC.

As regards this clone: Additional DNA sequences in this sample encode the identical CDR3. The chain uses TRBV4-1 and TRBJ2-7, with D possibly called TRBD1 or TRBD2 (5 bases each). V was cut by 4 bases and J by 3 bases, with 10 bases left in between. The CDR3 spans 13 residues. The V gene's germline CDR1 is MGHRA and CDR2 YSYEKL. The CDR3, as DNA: TGCGCCAGCAGCCGGGGACGGGACTACGAGCAGTACTTC. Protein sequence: CASSRGRDYEQYF.

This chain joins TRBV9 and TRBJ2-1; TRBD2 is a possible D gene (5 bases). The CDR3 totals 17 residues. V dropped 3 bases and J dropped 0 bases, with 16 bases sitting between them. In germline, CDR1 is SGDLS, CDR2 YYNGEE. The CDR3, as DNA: TGTGCCAGCAGCGCCTCGGAAGCGGAGAGCTCCTACAATGAGCAGTTCTTC. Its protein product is CASSASEAESSYNEQFF.

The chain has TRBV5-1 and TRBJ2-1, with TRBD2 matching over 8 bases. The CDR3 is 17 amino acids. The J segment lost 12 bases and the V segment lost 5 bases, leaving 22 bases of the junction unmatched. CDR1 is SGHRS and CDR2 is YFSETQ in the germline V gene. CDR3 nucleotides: TGCGCCAGCAGTCGGGGACTAGTGTCTCGGGGGGACATAGGGCAGTTCTTC. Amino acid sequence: CASSRGLVSRGDIGQFF.

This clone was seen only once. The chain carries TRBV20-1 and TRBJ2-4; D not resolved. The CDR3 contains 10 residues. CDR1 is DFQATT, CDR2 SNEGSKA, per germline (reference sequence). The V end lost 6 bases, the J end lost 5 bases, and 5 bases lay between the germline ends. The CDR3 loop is CSATENIQYF. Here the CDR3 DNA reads TGCAGTGCGACTGAAAACATTCAGTACTTC.

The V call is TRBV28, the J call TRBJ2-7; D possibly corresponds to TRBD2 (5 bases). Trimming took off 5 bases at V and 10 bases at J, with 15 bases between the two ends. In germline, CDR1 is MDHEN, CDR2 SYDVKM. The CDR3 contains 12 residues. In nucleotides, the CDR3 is TGTGCCAGCAGTCCGGATTTCGGGGTTCAGTACTTC. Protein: CASSPDFGVQYF.

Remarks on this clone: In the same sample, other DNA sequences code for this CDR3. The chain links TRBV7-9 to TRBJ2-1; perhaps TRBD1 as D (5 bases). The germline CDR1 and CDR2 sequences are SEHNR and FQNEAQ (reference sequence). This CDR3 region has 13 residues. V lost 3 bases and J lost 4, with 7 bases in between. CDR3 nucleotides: TGTGCCAGCAGCTTGGACAATTACAATGAGCAGTTCTTC. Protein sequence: CASSLDNYNEQFF.

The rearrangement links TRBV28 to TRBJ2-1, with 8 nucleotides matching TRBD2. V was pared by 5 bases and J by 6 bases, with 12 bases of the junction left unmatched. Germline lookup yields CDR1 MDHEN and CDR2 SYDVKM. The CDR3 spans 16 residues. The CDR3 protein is CASSGTSRARGNEQFF. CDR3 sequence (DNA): TGTGCCAGCAGTGGGACTAGTAGGGCCCGGGGCAATGAGCAGTTCTTC.

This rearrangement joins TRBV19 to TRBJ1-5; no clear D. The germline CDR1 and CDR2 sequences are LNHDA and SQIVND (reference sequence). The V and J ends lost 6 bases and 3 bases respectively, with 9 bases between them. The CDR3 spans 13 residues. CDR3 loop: CASSYSFNQPQHF. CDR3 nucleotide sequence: TGTGCCAGTAGCTACAGTTTCAATCAGCCCCAGCATTTT.

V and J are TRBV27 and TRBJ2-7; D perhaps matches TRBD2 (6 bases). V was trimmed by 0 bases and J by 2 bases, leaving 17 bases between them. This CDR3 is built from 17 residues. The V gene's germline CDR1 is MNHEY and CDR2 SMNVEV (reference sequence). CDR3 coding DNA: TGTGCCAGCAGTTTATCTAATTCCTGGGGGGTAGCCTACGAGCAGTACTTC. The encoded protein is CASSLSNSWGVAYEQYF.

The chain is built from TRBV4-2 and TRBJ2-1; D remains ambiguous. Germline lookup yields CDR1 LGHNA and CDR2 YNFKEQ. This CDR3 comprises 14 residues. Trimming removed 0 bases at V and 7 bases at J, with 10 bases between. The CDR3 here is CASSQDSHMNEQFF. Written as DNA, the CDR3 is TGTGCCAGCAGCCAAGATTCCCATATGAATGAGCAGTTCTTC.

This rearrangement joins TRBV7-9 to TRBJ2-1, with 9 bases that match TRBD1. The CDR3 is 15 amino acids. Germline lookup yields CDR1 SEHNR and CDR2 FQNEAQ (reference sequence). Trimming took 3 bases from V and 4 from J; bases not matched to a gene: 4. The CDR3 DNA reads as TGTGCCAGCAGCTTCGGTGGACAGGGGTACAATGAGCAGTTCTTC. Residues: CASSFGGQGYNEQFF.

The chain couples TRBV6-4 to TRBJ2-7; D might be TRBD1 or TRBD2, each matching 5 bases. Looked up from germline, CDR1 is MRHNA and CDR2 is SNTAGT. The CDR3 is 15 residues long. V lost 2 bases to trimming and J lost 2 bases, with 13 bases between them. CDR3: CASSDGTDITYEQYF. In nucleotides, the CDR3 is TGTGCCAGCAGTGACGGGACCGATATCACCTACGAGCAGTACTTC.

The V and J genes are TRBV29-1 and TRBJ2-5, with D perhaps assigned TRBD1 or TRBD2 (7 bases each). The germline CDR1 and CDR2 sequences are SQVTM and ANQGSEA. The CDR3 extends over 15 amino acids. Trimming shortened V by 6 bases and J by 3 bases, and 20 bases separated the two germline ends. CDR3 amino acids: CSVAGAGGRKETQYF. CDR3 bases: TGCAGCGTGGCGGGGGCAGGGGGTCGAAAAGAGACCCAGTACTTC.

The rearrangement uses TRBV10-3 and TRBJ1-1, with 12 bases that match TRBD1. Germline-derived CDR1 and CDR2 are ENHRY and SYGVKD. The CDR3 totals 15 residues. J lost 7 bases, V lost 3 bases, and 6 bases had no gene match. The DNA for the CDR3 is TGTGCCATCAGTGACCTTGGGACAGGGGGCATTGAAGCTTTCTTT. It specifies CAISDLGTGGIEAFF.